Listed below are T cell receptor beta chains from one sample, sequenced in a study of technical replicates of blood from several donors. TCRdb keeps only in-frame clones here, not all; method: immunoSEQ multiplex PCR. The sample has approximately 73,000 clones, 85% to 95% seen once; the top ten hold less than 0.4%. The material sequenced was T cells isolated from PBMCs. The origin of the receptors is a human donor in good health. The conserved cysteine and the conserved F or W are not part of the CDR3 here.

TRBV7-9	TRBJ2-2	ASSLGQTNTGELF
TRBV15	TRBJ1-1	ATSRETGGDTEAF
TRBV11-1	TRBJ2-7	ASSRGAGGYEQY
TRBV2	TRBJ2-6	ASIGVGSGANVLT
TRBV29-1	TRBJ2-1	SVQAGVNVNEQF
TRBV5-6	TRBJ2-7	ASGPPLEQY
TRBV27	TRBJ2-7	ASRDKDYYEQY
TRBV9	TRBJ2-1	ASSVGASGYNEQF
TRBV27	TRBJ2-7	ASSLGHPSSYEQY
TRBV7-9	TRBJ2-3	ASSLRPISTDTQY
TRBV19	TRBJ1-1	ASTPYRGPEAF
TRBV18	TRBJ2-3	ASSPSSDTQY
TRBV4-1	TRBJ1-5	ASSQERRTNQPQH
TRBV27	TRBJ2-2	ASTRLATNTGELF
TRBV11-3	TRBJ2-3	ASSLERDTQY
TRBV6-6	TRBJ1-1	ASSSGTGTEAF
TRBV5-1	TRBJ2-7	ASSLPSGSSNEQY
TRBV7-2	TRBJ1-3	ASSLSGGGSGNTIY
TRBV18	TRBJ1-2	ASSRMRYYGYT
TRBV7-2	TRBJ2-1	ASSLMLASNEQF
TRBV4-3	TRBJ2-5	ASSQEGLAVQETQY
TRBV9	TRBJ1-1	ASSLTGDSNTEAF
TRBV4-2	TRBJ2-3	ASSQVVTTDPTNTDTQY
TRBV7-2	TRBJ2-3	ASSLVITGTGSTDTQY
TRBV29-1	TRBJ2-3	SVEDRGGEKPPDTQY
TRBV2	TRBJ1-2	ASRAWDRFGYT
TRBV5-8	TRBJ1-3	ASSFGASGNTIY
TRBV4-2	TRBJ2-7	ASSGTGTSNHEQY
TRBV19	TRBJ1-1	ACGEGETEAF
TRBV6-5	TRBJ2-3	ASSLSAGTQY
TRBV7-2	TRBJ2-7	ASSLVPLDEQY
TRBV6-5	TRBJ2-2	ASSYSELNTGELF